These T cell receptor beta chains were read from a single sample in a study of T cells in Graves' hyperthyroidism and ophthalmopathy. One entry per CDR3 protein results from TCRdb running MiXCR on the multiplex PCR reads. The sample has roughly 99,000 distinct CDR3 sequences; roughly 15% are singletons. Sequencing input: blood. Receptors originate from a woman aged 50 to 60 with Graves' hyperthyroidism. CDR3s include the opening cysteine and the closing phenylalanine or tryptophan. Each record gives: J gene, clone size, D gene, V gene, CDR3 DNA, CDR3 protein. The D gene is left open where the match is weak. Clone size is stated in some rows and not others, as once, few, many or a class when expanded.

J: TRBJ1-5
size: many
D: TRBD1
V: TRBV20-1
DNA: TGCAGTGCTAGAAAACAGGGGGCTGGCAATCAGCCCCAGCATTTT
CDR3: CSARKQGAGNQPQHF

J: TRBJ2-3
size: .
D: TRBD2
V: TRBV28
DNA: TGTGCCAGCAGCAGACTAGCGGGAGGGGAGACGCAGTATTTT
CDR3: CASSRLAGGETQYF

J: TRBJ2-7
size: .
D: .
V: TRBV6-9
DNA: TGTGCCAGCAGTTACACCAGGGTGGGGGAGCAGTACTTC
CDR3: CASSYTRVGEQYF

J: TRBJ2-1
size: .
D: TRBD2
V: TRBV30
DNA: TGTGCTCGCGACCCCCCAGCGGGAGTGGGAGAGCAGTTCTTC
CDR3: CARDPPAGVGEQFF

J: TRBJ1-1
size: many
D: .
V: TRBV28
DNA: TGTGCCAGCAGTCCCCCCCGACGAGATGAAGCTTTCTTT
CDR3: CASSPPRRDEAFF

J: TRBJ2-4
size: few
D: .
V: TRBV6-9
DNA: TGTGCCAGCAGTTACGCGGGACGGCAGGCTGGAGGAGTAAACATTCAGTACTTC
CDR3: CASSYAGRQAGGVNIQYF

J: TRBJ1-1
size: many
D: TRBD1
V: TRBV5-6
DNA: TGTGCCAGCAGCTGGGGGACAGGATCAATGAACACTGAAGCTTTCTTT
CDR3: CASSWGTGSMNTEAFF

J: TRBJ2-5
size: many
D: .
V: TRBV20-1
DNA: TGCAGTGCTAGAGACCCAGACCTGCACCCTCTAGAGACCCAGTACTTC
CDR3: CSARDPDLHPLETQYF

J: TRBJ1-5
size: many
D: TRBD1
V: TRBV18
DNA: TGTGCCAGCTCGCCAATGGCATATACAGGGGGCCAGCCCCAGCATTTT
CDR3: CASSPMAYTGGQPQHF

J: TRBJ1-4
size: many
D: TRBD1
V: TRBV5-1
DNA: TGCGCCAGCGGGACAGGGTATGCAACTAATGAAAAACTGTTTTTT
CDR3: CASGTGYATNEKLFF

J: TRBJ1-1
size: .
D: .
V: TRBV14
DNA: TGTGCCAGCAGCCGCAGCCCTGGGAACACTGAAGCTTTCTTT
CDR3: CASSRSPGNTEAFF

J: TRBJ2-3
size: many
D: .
V: TRBV7-8
DNA: TGTGCCAGCAGCTTCGACAGGACAGATACGCAGTATTTT
CDR3: CASSFDRTDTQYF

J: TRBJ2-5
size: many
D: TRBD1
V: TRBV28
DNA: TGTGCCAGCAGCGGGGGTTCAGGGGGCCTGGAGACCCAGTACTTC
CDR3: CASSGGSGGLETQYF

J: TRBJ2-1
size: many
D: TRBD1
V: TRBV20-1
DNA: TGCAGTGCTCCGGGACAGGGTCTGAATGAGCAGTTCTTC
CDR3: CSAPGQGLNEQFF

J: TRBJ2-5
size: many
D: .
V: TRBV5-1
DNA: TGCGCCAGCAGCCCGGGGACCTGGGGGACCCAGTACTTC
CDR3: CASSPGTWGTQYF

J: TRBJ2-4
size: many
D: TRBD1
V: TRBV7-9
DNA: TGTGCCAGCAGCTTGGACAGGGACCTAGCCAAAAACATTCAGTACTTC
CDR3: CASSLDRDLAKNIQYF

J: TRBJ2-6
size: once
D: .
V: TRBV7-2
DNA: TGTGCCAGCAGCTTGAGCCACTCTGGGGCCAACGTCCTGACTTTC
CDR3: CASSLSHSGANVLTF

J: TRBJ2-7
size: .
D: TRBD2
V: TRBV12-3/TRBV12-4
DNA: TGTGCCAGCAGTGGGGGGGGAAATAGGTACGAGCAGTACTTC
CDR3: CASSGGGNRYEQYF

J: TRBJ1-2
size: many
D: .
V: TRBV13
DNA: TGTGCCAGCAGCCCAACAGGGAATGGCTACACCTTC
CDR3: CASSPTGNGYTF

J: TRBJ2-7
size: many
D: TRBD1
V: TRBV20-1
DNA: TGCAGTGCTACACGGACAGGGTTCTACGAGCAGTACTTC
CDR3: CSATRTGFYEQYF

J: TRBJ1-2
size: .
D: .
V: TRBV2
DNA: TGTGCCAGCAGGGCCGACAGCGACTATGGCTACACCTTC
CDR3: CASRADSDYGYTF

J: TRBJ2-3
size: many
D: .
V: TRBV10-1
DNA: TGCGCCAGCAGTGAAGGTCACAGCACAGATACGCAGTATTTT
CDR3: CASSEGHSTDTQYF

J: TRBJ2-1
size: many
D: TRBD1
V: TRBV2
DNA: TGTGCCAGCAGTGAAGGCAGGGGGTACAATGAGCAGTTCTTC
CDR3: CASSEGRGYNEQFF

J: TRBJ2-7
size: many
D: .
V: TRBV27
DNA: TGTGCCAGCCAGGACAGACTGAACTACGAGCAGTACTTC
CDR3: CASQDRLNYEQYF

J: TRBJ2-3
size: many
D: .
V: TRBV20-1
DNA: TGCAGTGCTAGATCGGACTCCCCAGATACGCAGTATTTT
CDR3: CSARSDSPDTQYF

J: TRBJ2-4
size: many
D: TRBD2
V: TRBV6-1
DNA: TGTGCCAGCAGTGAAGCGTCCTTTAGCGGGAGAGCAAACGAAAACATTCAGTACTTC
CDR3: CASSEASFSGRANENIQYF

J: TRBJ1-4
size: many
D: .
V: TRBV7-9
DNA: TGTGCCAGCAGCCCCGTGCTGGCGGGTGAAAAACTGTTTTTT
CDR3: CASSPVLAGEKLFF

J: TRBJ1-6
size: many
D: TRBD1
V: TRBV20-1
DNA: TGCAGTGCTAGTGGCCGGACAGGTGGATCACCCCTCCACTTT
CDR3: CSASGRTGGSPLHF

J: TRBJ1-2
size: once
D: .
V: TRBV3-1
DNA: TGTGCCAGCGGACGGGGCTATGGCTACACCTTC
CDR3: CASGRGYGYTF

J: TRBJ1-1
size: many
D: .
V: TRBV5-1
DNA: TGCGCCAGCAGCTTGGAGGGACCGAGGAACACTGAAGCTTTCTTT
CDR3: CASSLEGPRNTEAFF

J: TRBJ2-2
size: many
D: .
V: TRBV5-8
DNA: TGTGCCAGCAGCTACTCAGGAGTCACCGGGGAGCTGTTTTTT
CDR3: CASSYSGVTGELFF

J: TRBJ2-3
size: many
D: TRBD2
V: TRBV6-6
DNA: TGTGCCAGCAGTTACTCAGCGGGAGGGGCCACAGATACGCAGTATTTT
CDR3: CASSYSAGGATDTQYF

J: TRBJ2-5
size: many
D: .
V: TRBV6-5
DNA: TGTGCCAGCAGTTACGGGCTAGTTGAGACCCAGTACTTC
CDR3: CASSYGLVETQYF

J: TRBJ2-2
size: many
D: .
V: TRBV12-3/TRBV12-4
DNA: TGTGCCAGCAGTGGACAGTTTTCCGGGGAGCTGTTTTTT
CDR3: CASSGQFSGELFF

J: TRBJ1-3
size: .
D: .
V: TRBV20-1
DNA: TGCAGTGCTAGACCCCTCCAGGGATCTGGAAACACCATATATTTT
CDR3: CSARPLQGSGNTIYF

J: TRBJ2-3
size: many
D: .
V: TRBV27
DNA: TGTGCCAGCAGTCTCATCCCCCAGCCTGGTCGCACAGATACGCAGTATTTT
CDR3: CASSLIPQPGRTDTQYF

J: TRBJ1-1
size: many
D: .
V: TRBV12-3/TRBV12-4
DNA: TGTGCCAGCAGTTTTTGGGGGCTGGGCACTGAAGCTTTCTTT
CDR3: CASSFWGLGTEAFF

J: TRBJ1-2
size: .
D: TRBD1
V: TRBV28
DNA: TGTGCCAGCAGTTTATTGGGGACAGGGGGAGGGTATGGCTACACCTTC
CDR3: CASSLLGTGGGYGYTF

J: TRBJ2-3
size: .
D: TRBD2
V: TRBV6-1
DNA: TGTGCCAGCTCGGAGACTAGCGGGAGTAGGACAGATACGCAGTATTTT
CDR3: CASSETSGSRTDTQYF

J: TRBJ1-4
size: many
D: TRBD1
V: TRBV12-3/TRBV12-4
DNA: TGTGCCAGCACCCCTTGGGGCAGGGGGAATGAAAAACTGTTTTTT
CDR3: CASTPWGRGNEKLFF

J: TRBJ1-1
size: many
D: .
V: TRBV2
DNA: TGTGCCAGCAGTGAGGGGGTGAACACTGAAGCTTTCTTT
CDR3: CASSEGVNTEAFF

J: TRBJ2-7
size: many
D: TRBD2
V: TRBV6-1
DNA: TGTGCCAGCACAAATAGCGGGAGCTCCTACGAGCAGTACTTC
CDR3: CASTNSGSSYEQYF